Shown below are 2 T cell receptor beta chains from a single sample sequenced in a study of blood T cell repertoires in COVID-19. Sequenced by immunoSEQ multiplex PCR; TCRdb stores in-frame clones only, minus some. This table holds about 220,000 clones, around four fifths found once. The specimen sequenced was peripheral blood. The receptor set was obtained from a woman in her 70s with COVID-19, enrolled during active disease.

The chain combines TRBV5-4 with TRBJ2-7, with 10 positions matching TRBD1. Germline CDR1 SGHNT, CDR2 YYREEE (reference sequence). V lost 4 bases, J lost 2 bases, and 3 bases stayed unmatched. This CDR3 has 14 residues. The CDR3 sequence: CASSRGTGAYEQYF. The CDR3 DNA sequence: TGTGCCAGCAGCCGAGGGACAGGGGCCTACGAGCAGTACTTC.

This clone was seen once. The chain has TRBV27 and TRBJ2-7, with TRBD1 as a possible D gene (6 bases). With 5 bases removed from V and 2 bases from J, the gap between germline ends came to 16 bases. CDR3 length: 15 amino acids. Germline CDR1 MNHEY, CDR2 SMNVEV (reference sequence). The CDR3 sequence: CASSLGTPNTYEQYF. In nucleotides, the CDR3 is TGTGCCAGCAGTCTCGGGACACCCAATACCTACGAGCAGTACTTC.